This TCR beta chain was identified in a study of metastatic and nonmetastatic thyroid tumors. About the research overall: Comparison of repertoires was carried out across blood and tumor or nodule tissue from malignant and benign thyroid patients. Broader study findings: As reported, TCR beta diversity in blood and tumor was significantly higher in malignant thyroid tumors than in benign nodules.

Details on this clone: Its antigen is undetermined.

Per the original data handling: Differences in CDR3 between clinicopathological groups were drawn on to build a classifier intended to discriminate distant-metastatic papillary thyroid cancer patients. TCRdb reanalyzed the PCR reads with MiXCR. TCRdb's processing, not the authors' own work, is the source of the V and J calls. Here the sample spans about 28,000 clones, approximately 22% being singletons. The CDR3 has 11 residues. V shed 5 bases and J 14 bases; nucleotides not matched to a gene: 4. Every patient was untreated before thyroid surgery. The clonotype originates from a female donor with papillary thyroid cancer or a benign thyroid nodule (not recorded which). Some clones in this sample may be carry-over from other donors' samples. Sequenced: blood. The V gene is TRBV12-3 or TRBV12-4, the J gene TRBJ2-1, with TRBD1 matching 9 bases. The DNA of the CDR3 is TGTGCCAGCAGTCGGACAGGGGTGAAGTTCTTC. It yields the protein CASSRTGVKFF.